The clone carrying this T cell receptor (beta chain) was recorded once. The antigen remains undetermined. Other DNA sequences from this sample encode an identical CDR3 as well. Genomic DNA (from each subset) was split evenly across several immunoSEQ plates. TCRdb's copy holds only in-frame clones and misses some; the assay was immunoSEQ multiplex PCR. The profile covers 2 million to 2.5 million clones, with approximately 96% appearing a single time and around 0.13% taken by the ten largest. This record belongs to a study of shared clonotypes between healthy human individuals. Study-wide results and caveats: Generation probability values for non-shared clonotypes were lower than those for clonotypes shared by all four donors.

The CDR3 has 14 amino acids. Germline-derived CDR1 and CDR2 are GTSNPN and SVGIG (reference sequence). V shed 1 base and J 4 bases; nucleotides not matched to a gene: 1. The clonotype was recovered from a man between 18 and 29 years old in good health. Sequenced sample: naive CD4+ T cells sorted from blood. The subset was: CD45RA+ positively selected. The V call is TRBV30, the J call TRBJ1-5, with 10 bases fitting TRBD1. CDR3 DNA sequence: TGTGCCTGGAGTGGGACAGGGGGAAATCAGCCCCAGCATTTT. Protein: CAWSGTGGNQPQHF.